This T cell receptor beta chain came from a study of identical twins. TCRdb re-called the 5' RACE reads through MiXCR, storing one row per CDR3 protein. This repertoire shows approximately 550,000 distinct CDR3 sequences, approximately 20% found once; its top ten account for about 0.48%. The CDR3 is 16 residues long. Germline CDR1 SGHTA, CDR2 FQGNSA. V lost 1 base and J lost 8; bases outside the gene matches: 10. The same specimen was also included in a second study, on yellow fever vaccine responses in identical twins.

Sequences were obtained from CD4+ T cells sorted from blood. The chain couples TRBV7-2 to TRBJ2-3; TRBD2 aligns across 9 bases. The sequence was collected from a woman aged 18-30 years in good health. The CDR3 coding sequence is TGTGCCAGCAGCTTAGAGGGGATAGCGGGGGACCGTACGCAGTATTTT. Its protein is CASSLEGIAGDRTQYF.